This TCR beta chain was recovered during a study of T cell responses to AZD1222 COVID-19 vaccine. As for the study in general: Second doses at about 4 or about 12 weeks were pooled.

Some clones are missing from TCRdb's copy, which holds only in-frame ones; the method was immunoSEQ multiplex PCR. This sample carries 150,000 or so clones, more than 75% of them seen once, and the ten largest clones take under 20%. Germline V lookup: CDR1 MDHEN, CDR2 SYDVKM. The junction had 9 bases not matched to a gene; V was cut back by 6 bases and J by 2 bases. This CDR3 region has 15 residues. The chain joins TRBV28 to TRBJ1-2, with 7 bases lining up with TRBD1. This specimen consisted of peripheral blood, obtained on day 0 of AZD1222 vaccination. The TCR sequence derives from an adult in good health. The CDR3 DNA reads TGTGCCAGCAGCCCAGCGGGCAGGGGGAACTATGGCTACACCTTC. The encoded protein is CASSPAGRGNYGYTF.